Listed below are T cell receptor beta chains from one sample, sequenced in a study of breast tumors, draining lymph nodes, adjacent tissues. TCRdb re-derived calls from the multiplex PCR reads in MiXCR, one entry per CDR3 protein. The data show around 130,000 distinct CDR3 sequences, 21% seen once. The specimen sequenced was axillary lymph node tissue. These receptors originate from a female donor with breast cancer. Some clones in this sample may be carry-over from other donors' samples. The CDR3 runs from the conserved cysteine through the conserved F or W. D genes are given only for firm matches. The size field is filled for only some rows; it gives once, few, many or a size class.

D	J	size	V	CDR3	DNA
TRBD2	TRBJ2-1	few	TRBV27	CASSTPAGALNEQFF	TGTGCCAGCAGCACCCCAGCGGGGGCGCTTAATGAGCAGTTCTTC
NA	TRBJ1-5	many	TRBV6-1	CASRPGRINQPQHF	TGTGCCAGCAGGCCCGGACGGATCAATCAGCCCCAGCATTTT
TRBD1	TRBJ2-3	many	TRBV29-1	CSVRTGGTDTQYF	TGCAGCGTTCGGACAGGAGGTACAGATACGCAGTATTTT
NA	TRBJ1-5	many	TRBV12-3/TRBV12-4	CASSSASNQPQHF	TGTGCCAGCAGCTCCGCCAGCAATCAGCCCCAGCATTTT
TRBD2	TRBJ2-7	many	TRBV10-3	CAISGTSGRNEQYF	TGTGCCATCAGTGGGACTAGCGGGAGAAACGAGCAGTACTTC
NA	TRBJ1-6	many	TRBV2	CASRDMGGLNSPLHF	TGTGCCAGCAGAGATATGGGGGGTCTTAATTCACCCCTCCACTTT
NA	TRBJ1-5	few	TRBV6-2/TRBV6-3	CASMDDGTQHF	TGTGCCAGCATGGATGACGGAACCCAGCATTTT
NA	TRBJ1-4	many	TRBV19	CASRLQGSAGEKLFF	TGTGCCAGTCGATTACAGGGCAGCGCAGGCGAAAAACTGTTTTTT
TRBD1	TRBJ2-7	few	TRBV28	CASTQQGFDEQYF	TGTGCCAGCACCCAACAGGGGTTCGACGAGCAGTACTTC
NA	TRBJ1-4	NA	TRBV28	CASSRYGPTNEKLFF	TGTGCCAGCAGTCGATACGGACCAACTAATGAAAAACTGTTTTTT
NA	TRBJ2-3	many	TRBV20-1	CSARDPGGRGLEDTQYF	TGCAGTGCTAGAGACCCGGGGGGCAGGGGGTTGGAAGATACGCAGTATTTT
NA	TRBJ2-7	many	TRBV7-9	CAAGGPGGSYEQYF	TGTGCCGCAGGGGGGCCGGGAGGCTCCTACGAGCAGTACTTC
NA	TRBJ2-4	few	TRBV7-2	CASSLLLQGPKNIQYF	TGTGCCAGCAGCTTATTGTTACAGGGACCCAAAAACATTCAGTACTTC
NA	TRBJ1-1	once	TRBV19	CASAWTDTEAFF	TGTGCCAGTGCGTGGACGGACACTGAAGCTTTCTTT
NA	TRBJ1-5	NA	TRBV5-6	CASSPAGYSNQPQHF	TGTGCCAGCAGCCCCGCTGGGTATAGCAATCAGCCCCAGCATTTT
TRBD2	TRBJ2-5	few	TRBV5-4	CASSPMTSGSLFETQYF	TGTGCCAGCAGCCCCATGACTAGCGGGAGTTTATTTGAGACCCAGTACTTC
NA	TRBJ1-2	many	TRBV20-1	CSAIGHSYGYTF	TGCAGTGCAATAGGACATTCCTATGGCTACACCTTC
NA	TRBJ2-7	many	TRBV20-1	CSASRFRAYEQYF	TGCAGTGCTAGCCGGTTCCGGGCGTACGAGCAGTACTTC
NA	TRBJ2-7	many	TRBV18	CASSPPGRGRYEQYF	TGTGCCAGCTCACCACCGGGCAGGGGTAGATACGAGCAGTACTTC
NA	TRBJ1-6	many	TRBV7-6	CASSLGLNSPLHF	TGTGCCAGCAGCTTAGGGTTAAATTCACCCCTCCACTTT
TRBD1	TRBJ2-1	many	TRBV11-3	CASSSGTDSSYNEQFF	TGTGCCAGCAGCTCAGGGACAGATAGCTCCTACAATGAGCAGTTCTTC
TRBD2	TRBJ2-7	medium-sized	TRBV15	CATSTLAGGQEQYF	TGTGCCACCAGTACACTAGCGGGAGGGCAAGAGCAGTACTTC
NA	TRBJ1-4	many	TRBV7-2	CASSSTYHPRKLFF	TGTGCCAGCAGCTCCACATATCATCCCCGAAAACTGTTTTTT
NA	TRBJ2-4	many	TRBV11-1	CASSPDALRRPRDIQYF	TGTGCCAGCAGCCCGGACGCCCTCCGCAGGCCTCGCGACATTCAGTACTTC
TRBD1	TRBJ2-7	many	TRBV2	CASGTGYEQYF	TGTGCCAGTGGGACAGGGTACGAGCAGTACTTC
NA	TRBJ2-5	many	TRBV15	CATSRDGGRETQYF	TGTGCCACCAGCAGAGATGGGGGCCGGGAGACCCAGTACTTC
NA	TRBJ2-6	few	TRBV6-6	CASRGGGGANVLTF	TGTGCCAGTAGGGGGGGCGGTGGGGCCAACGTCCTGACTTTC
NA	TRBJ2-3	many	TRBV6-6	CASRGVSTDTQYF	TGTGCCAGCAGAGGGGTAAGCACAGATACGCAGTATTTT
NA	TRBJ1-5	few	TRBV4-1	CASSQDWRDGQPQHF	TGCGCCAGCAGCCAAGATTGGAGGGATGGCCAGCCCCAGCATTTT
NA	TRBJ2-1	many	TRBV5-6	CASSLGPPLRGINEQFF	TGTGCCAGCAGCTTAGGGCCCCCACTGAGAGGAATCAATGAGCAGTTCTTC
NA	TRBJ1-4	many	TRBV19	CASSNNEKLFF	TGTGCCAGTAGTAATAATGAAAAACTGTTTTTT
NA	TRBJ1-5	many	TRBV20-1	CSATQVTYSNQPQHF	TGCAGTGCTACTCAAGTGACCTATAGCAATCAGCCCCAGCATTTT
TRBD2	TRBJ2-1	many	TRBV9	CASSVGGRGYNEQFF	TGTGCCAGCAGCGTAGGCGGGAGAGGCTACAATGAGCAGTTCTTC
TRBD1	TRBJ2-7	many	TRBV5-1	CASSSVGRDRAYEQYF	TGCGCCAGCAGCTCCGTCGGCCGGGACAGAGCCTACGAGCAGTACTTC
NA	TRBJ2-7	many	TRBV3-1	CASSRMGGYEQYF	TGTGCCAGCAGTCGGATGGGGGGCTACGAGCAGTACTTC
NA	TRBJ2-5	many	TRBV19	CASSPTVTQETQYF	TGTGCCAGTAGCCCGACAGTCACCCAAGAGACCCAGTACTTC
NA	TRBJ2-1	NA	TRBV3-1	CASSQVRGEQFF	TGTGCCAGCAGCCAAGTTAGAGGTGAGCAGTTCTTC